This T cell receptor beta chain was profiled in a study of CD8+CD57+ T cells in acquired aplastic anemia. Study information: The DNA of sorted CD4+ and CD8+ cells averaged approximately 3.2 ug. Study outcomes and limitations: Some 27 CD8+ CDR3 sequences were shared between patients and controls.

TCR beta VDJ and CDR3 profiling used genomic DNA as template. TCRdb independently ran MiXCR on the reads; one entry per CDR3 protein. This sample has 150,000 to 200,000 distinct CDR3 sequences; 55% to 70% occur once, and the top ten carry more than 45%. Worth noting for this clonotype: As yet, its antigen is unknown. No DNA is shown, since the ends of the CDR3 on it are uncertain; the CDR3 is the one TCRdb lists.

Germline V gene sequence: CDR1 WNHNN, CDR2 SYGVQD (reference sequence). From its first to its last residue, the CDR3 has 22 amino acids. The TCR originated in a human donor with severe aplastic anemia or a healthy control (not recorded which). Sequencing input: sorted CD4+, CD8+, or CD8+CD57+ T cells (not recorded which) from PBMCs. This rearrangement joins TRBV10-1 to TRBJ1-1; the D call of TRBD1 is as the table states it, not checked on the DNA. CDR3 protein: CASSESTGTYEQYFGPGTEAFF.